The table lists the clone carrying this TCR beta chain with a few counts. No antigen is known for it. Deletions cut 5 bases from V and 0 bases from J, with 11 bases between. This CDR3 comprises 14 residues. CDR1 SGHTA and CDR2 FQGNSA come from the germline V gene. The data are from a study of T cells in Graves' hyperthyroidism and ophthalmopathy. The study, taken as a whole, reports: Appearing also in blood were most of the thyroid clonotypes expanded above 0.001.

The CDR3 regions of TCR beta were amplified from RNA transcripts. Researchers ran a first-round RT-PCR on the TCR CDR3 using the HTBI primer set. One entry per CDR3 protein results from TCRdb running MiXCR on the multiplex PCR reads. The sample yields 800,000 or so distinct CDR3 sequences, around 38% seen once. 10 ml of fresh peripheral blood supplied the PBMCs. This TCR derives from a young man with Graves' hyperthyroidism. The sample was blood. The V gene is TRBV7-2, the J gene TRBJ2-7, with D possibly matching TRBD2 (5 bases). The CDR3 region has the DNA TGTGCCAGCAGCCAGCGGACCTACTCCTACGAGCAGTACTTC. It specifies CASSQRTYSYEQYF.